The 29 T cell receptor beta chains below all came from one sample that was sequenced in a study of memory CD4+ T cells and cytomegalovirus serostatus. The sort gate was single viable CD3+CD4+CD8-CD45RO+ cells for memory CD4+ T cells. Profiled with immunoSEQ multiplex PCR; TCRdb holds only in-frame clones, not every one. The profile shows 45,000 to 70,000 clones, roughly 84% of them singletons. Material for sequencing was memory CD4+ T cells from blood. The source of these receptors is an adult in good health and CMV-seronegative. Some clones in this sample may be carry-over from other donors' samples.

This sequence joins TRBV27 and TRBJ2-1, with no clear D. V was cut by 5 bases and J by 8 bases, with 13 bases left in between. This CDR3 region has 13 residues. Germline assignment: CDR1 MNHEY and CDR2 SMNVEV (reference sequence). CDR3 nucleotides: TGTGCCAGCAGTCTCACCCCGAGGCATGAGCAGTTCTTC. The encoded protein is CASSLTPRHEQFF.

The V gene is TRBV29-1, the J gene TRBJ2-3; 12 bases are a match to TRBD2. CDR1 is SQVTM and CDR2 is ANQGSEA in the germline V gene. The V segment lost 4 bases and the J segment 6 bases; nucleotides outside the gene matches: 5. The CDR3 covers 14 residues. The CDR3 bases are TGCAGCGTTGGTCTAGCGGGAGGGAAGGATACGCAGTATTTT. This gives the protein CSVGLAGGKDTQYF.

V gene TRBV4-1 combines with J gene TRBJ2-7; 11 bases are a match to TRBD2. The length of the CDR3 is 16 residues. Germline V lookup: CDR1 MGHRA, CDR2 YSYEKL. With 1 base clipped from V and 6 bases from J, the junction kept 8 bases outside the gene matches. CDR3 DNA: TGCGCCAGCAGCCAAGTGGGGGGGCTAGCGGGAGGCGAGCAGTACTTC. This sequence encodes CASSQVGGLAGGEQYF.

The J gene is TRBJ1-2, the V gene TRBV28, with TRBD1 as a possible D gene (6 bases). The germline V and J ends were trimmed by 6 bases and 6 bases, with 23 bases remaining between them. The CDR3 consists of 16 residues. Looked up from germline, CDR1 is MDHEN and CDR2 is SYDVKM. Written as DNA, the CDR3 is TGTGCCAGCAGATCTCCACAGGGTAGCAGGACCAATGGCTACACCTTC. It codes for CASRSPQGSRTNGYTF.

The count of this clone is one. The chain joins TRBV11-2 to TRBJ2-5, with 13 nucleotides matching TRBD2. This CDR3 contains 15 residues. The germline V gene encodes CDR1 SGHAT and CDR2 FQNNGV. The V and J ends lost 5 bases and 7 bases, in that order; junction bases with no gene match: 7. CDR3 nucleotides: TGTGCCAGCAGCCCCGGGACTAGCGGGATCGGGACCCAGTACTTC. This codes for CASSPGTSGIGTQYF.

This CDR3 reads CAWSGNSLNQPQHF. The CDR3 bases are TGTGCCTGGAGTGGCAACAGTCTAAATCAGCCCCAGCATTTT. The gene calls are TRBV30 and TRBJ1-5, with no clear D. CDR1 and CDR2 (germline): GTSNPN, SVGIG (reference sequence). Trimming stripped 1 base from V and 4 bases from J, with 11 bases between. The CDR3 extends over 14 amino acids.

This clone was counted between two and nine times. The chain is built from TRBV7-3 and TRBJ2-2; 9 nucleotides agree with TRBD2. CDR1 and CDR2 (germline): SGHTA, FQGTGA. With V trimmed by 5 bases and J by 8 bases, 15 bases remained unmatched. The CDR3 loop spans 17 amino acids. DNA for the CDR3: TGTGCCAGCAGCCCCATCGCTAGCGGGATTGGTATTGGGGAGCTGTTTTTT. Encoded protein: CASSPIASGIGIGELFF.

V and J are TRBV19 and TRBJ2-7; 7 bases are shared with TRBD2. V lost 1 base, J lost 1 base, and 4 bases stayed unmatched. The CDR3 sequence is 15 residues long. CDR1 and CDR2 (germline): LNHDA, SQIVND (reference sequence). The CDR3 region is CASSIGAGKSYEQYF. In DNA, the CDR3 is TGTGCCAGTAGTATAGGAGCGGGGAAGTCCTACGAGCAGTACTTC. The full variable domain, its missing parts supplied by reference TRBV19 and TRBJ2-7, is DGGITQSPKYLFRKEGQNVTLSCEQNLNHDAMYWYRQDPGQGLRLIYYSQIVNDFQKGDIAEGYSVSREKKESFPLTVTSAQKNPTAFYLCASSIGAGKSYEQYFGPGTRLTVT.

The V and J genes are TRBV7-9 and TRBJ2-7; 8 nucleotides match TRBD2. This CDR3 has 18 residues. J was trimmed by 2 bases and V by 5 bases; bases with no gene match: 17. Germline V gene sequence: CDR1 SEHNR, CDR2 FQNEAQ (reference sequence). The CDR3: CASSAPTGGAGVPYEQYF. In DNA form, the CDR3 reads TGTGCCAGCAGCGCTCCAACCGGGGGGGCAGGGGTGCCCTACGAGCAGTACTTC.

The genes are TRBV21-1 and TRBJ2-3; TRBD2, the D gene given by the table, was not confirmed from the DNA. TRBV21-1 is a documented pseudogene. The CDR3 sequence is 18 residues long. CDR3 nucleotide sequence: TGTGCCAGCAGTTACAGACTAGCGGGAAGACCCTACACAGATACGCAGTATTTT. This encodes CASSYRLAGRPYTDTQYF.

The genes are TRBV28 and TRBJ2-1; TRBD2 matches 8 bases. V was clipped by 6 bases and J by 6 bases; unmatched bases: 10. The CDR3 spans 15 residues. Germline V gives CDR1 MDHEN, CDR2 SYDVKM. The CDR3 sequence is CASSTNGRASNEQFF. CDR3 bases: TGTGCCAGCAGCACGAACGGGAGGGCCAGCAATGAGCAGTTCTTC.

The rearrangement uses TRBV2 and TRBJ1-5; no definite D call. Germline V CDR1 and CDR2: SNHLY, FYNNEI. V was trimmed by 6 bases and J by 4 bases, leaving 16 bases between them. The CDR3 loop spans 15 amino acids. The CDR3 DNA reads TGTGCCAGCAGATTAGACCTGTCCCTTAATCAGCCCCAGCATTTT. Its protein is CASRLDLSLNQPQHF.

J is TRBJ1-4 and V is TRBV25-1; the D gene is possibly TRBD1 (5 bases). This CDR3 is 15 amino acids long. CDR1 and CDR2 from the germline V gene are MGHDK and SYGVNS. The germline V and J ends were trimmed by 8 bases and 0 bases, with 13 bases remaining between them. The CDR3 spells CASGRQSATNEKLFF. In nucleotides, the CDR3 is TGTGCCAGCGGCCGACAGTCTGCAACTAATGAAAAACTGTTTTTT.

Judged by abundance, this clone is medium-sized. J is TRBJ1-2 and V is TRBV2, with D possibly matching TRBD1 (6 bases). Per the germline V gene, CDR1 is SNHLY and CDR2 is FYNNEI. Trimming left V 4 bases short and J 7 bases short, with 16 bases between. The CDR3 runs 14 residues. CDR3 residues: CASSGDTASGGYTF. As DNA, the CDR3 is TGTGCCAGCAGTGGGGACACGGCGTCTGGTGGCTACACCTTC.

The chain combines TRBV9 with TRBJ1-1; D unclear. CDR1 SGDLS and CDR2 YYNGEE come from the germline V gene. Trimming pared 3 bases from V and 5 bases from J, leaving 11 bases between. The CDR3 covers 13 residues. CDR3 region: CASSASLRTEAFF. CDR3 DNA: TGTGCCAGCAGCGCCTCCCTTAGAACTGAAGCTTTCTTT.

The chain is built from TRBV18 and TRBJ2-2, with D unresolved. The length of the CDR3 is 16 residues. Germline assignment: CDR1 KGHSH and CDR2 LQKENI. V lost 5 bases and J 0 bases, leaving 13 bases between the germline ends. The CDR3, as DNA: TGTGCCAGCTCAGCAGTTATGGTAGCGAACACCGGGGAGCTGTTTTTT. This sequence encodes CASSAVMVANTGELFF.

Only one count was recorded for this clone. The chain couples TRBV6-1 to TRBJ2-3, with D perhaps assigned TRBD1 or TRBD2 (5 bases each). The CDR3 loop spans 14 amino acids. The germline CDR1 and CDR2 sequences are MNHNS and SASEGT. V lost 4 bases and J 5 bases, leaving 13 bases between the germline ends. DNA for the CDR3: TGTGCCAGCAGTGTAGGGTCAGGGAGAGATACGCAGTATTTT. Residues: CASSVGSGRDTQYF.

The rearrangement uses TRBV19 and TRBJ1-2; 8 bases are shared with TRBD1. V was clipped by 5 bases and J by 4 bases; unmatched bases: 6. The V gene's germline CDR1 is LNHDA and CDR2 SQIVND (reference sequence). The CDR3 covers 14 residues. In DNA, the CDR3 is TGTGCCAGTAGTCAGACAGGGGCGAGCTATGGCTACACCTTC. Translated, it gives CASSQTGASYGYTF.

The chain joins TRBV5-8 to TRBJ1-3; D is unresolved. The CDR3 extends over 14 amino acids. CDR1 SGHTS and CDR2 YDEGEE come from the germline V gene. Trimming left V 0 bases short and J 4 bases short, with 8 bases between. CDR3 nucleotides: TGTGCCAGCAGCTTGGCCGACACGGGAAACACCATATATTTT. Translating gives CASSLADTGNTIYF.

The V gene is TRBV10-1, the J gene TRBJ2-2, with 7 bases aligning to TRBD2. Per the germline V gene, CDR1 is WNHNN and CDR2 is SYGVQD (reference sequence). The CDR3 covers 14 residues. With V trimmed by 5 bases and J by 6 bases, 6 bases remained unmatched. DNA for the CDR3: TGCGCCAGCAGTTTAGCGGGTCATGCCGGGGAGCTGTTTTTT. Amino acids: CASSLAGHAGELFF.

The chain couples TRBV6-5 to TRBJ1-5; 9 nucleotides agree with TRBD1. CDR1 is MNHEY, CDR2 SVGAGI, per germline. This CDR3 region has 15 residues. J was trimmed by 2 bases and V by 6 bases; bases with no gene match: 5. The CDR3 bases are TGTGCCAGCAGCACCCGGGACAGGGGCAATCAGCCCCAGCATTTT. Translation gives CASSTRDRGNQPQHF.

In this sample, this clone turned up a few times. J is TRBJ2-7 and V is TRBV20-1; maybe TRBD2 (5 bases). Between the trimmed V and J ends, which lost 2 bases and 5 bases, there was a span of 7 bases. The CDR3 consists of 11 residues. Germline CDR1 is DFQATT and CDR2 is SNEGSKA (reference sequence). CDR3 nucleotides: TGCAGTGCTAGACACGGGGACGAGCAGTACTTC. It translates to CSARHGDEQYF.

The chain combines TRBV7-2 with TRBJ2-3; TRBD2 aligns across 15 bases. J was trimmed by 7 bases and V by 6 bases; bases with no gene match: 11. Germline lookup yields CDR1 SGHTA and CDR2 FQGNSA. CDR3 size: 17 residues. Written as DNA, the CDR3 is TGTGCCAGCAGATGGGGGGGACTAGCGGGGGGACCAAATACGCAGTATTTT. The encoded protein is CASRWGGLAGGPNTQYF.

This chain joins TRBV19 and TRBJ2-7; a possible D gene is TRBD1 (5 bases). The V gene lost 6 bases and the J gene lost 4 bases, with 13 bases spanning the gap. This CDR3 has 13 residues. Germline values: CDR1 LNHDA, CDR2 SQIVND (reference sequence). The CDR3 DNA reads as TGTGCCAGTAGCCCGGCACAGGCTTACGAGCAGTACTTC. Residues: CASSPAQAYEQYF.

The J gene is TRBJ2-7, the V gene TRBV30; D possibly corresponds to TRBD1 (5 bases). V gave up 4 bases and J gave up 3 bases, with 13 bases separating them. The CDR3 covers 13 residues. Germline V gene data show CDR1 as GTSNPN and CDR2 as SVGIG (reference sequence). CDR3 sequence reads: CAWNTGKIYEQYF. CDR3 in DNA: TGTGCCTGGAATACAGGAAAAATCTACGAGCAGTACTTC.

The J gene is TRBJ2-2, the V gene TRBV5-1; 10 bases line up with TRBD2. Trimming removed 5 bases from V and 0 bases from J; junction bases left unmatched: 16. Germline V CDR1 and CDR2: SGHRS, YFSETQ. There are 20 residues in the CDR3. The chain's CDR3 is CASRYRRTSGLDANTGELFF. CDR3 nucleotide sequence: TGCGCCAGCAGGTACCGAAGGACTAGCGGCCTGGACGCGAACACCGGGGAGCTGTTTTTT.

This clone showed up just once. The rearrangement joins TRBV7-3 to TRBJ1-5; no definite D call. Germline CDR1 reads SGHTA; CDR2 reads FQGTGA. V dropped 2 bases and J dropped 4 bases, with 6 bases sitting between them. The CDR3 is 13 amino acids. CDR3 sequence (DNA): TGTGCCAGCAGCTTAGCCTGGAATCAGCCCCAGCATTTT. Residues: CASSLAWNQPQHF.

This clone was detected only a few times. One end of the junction is discordant with germline, which a read error may explain. The V call is TRBV7-6, the J call TRBJ2-1; D not certain. The CDR3 extends over 11 amino acids. Germline CDR1 SGHVS, CDR2 FNYEAQ. CDR3 coding DNA: TGTGCCAGCAGCGCGTACACTGAGCAGTTCTTC. Encoded protein: CASSAYTEQFF. The complete variable domain, with remaining parts taken from reference TRBV7-6 and TRBJ2-1, reads GAGVSQSPRYKVTKRGQDVALRCDPISGHVSLYWYRQALGQGPEFLTYFNYEAQQDKSGLPNDRFSAERPEGSISTLTIQRTEQRDSAMYRCASSAYTEQFFGPGTRLTVL.

The chain couples TRBV6-5 to TRBJ1-1; D is ambiguous. V dropped 2 bases and J dropped 1 base, with 11 bases sitting between them. From germline, CDR1 is MNHEY and CDR2 SVGAGI. This CDR3 spans 15 amino acids. The CDR3 DNA is TGTGCCAGCAGTTACGATGGGCGAGGGAACACTGAAGCTTTCTTT. Amino acids: CASSYDGRGNTEAFF.